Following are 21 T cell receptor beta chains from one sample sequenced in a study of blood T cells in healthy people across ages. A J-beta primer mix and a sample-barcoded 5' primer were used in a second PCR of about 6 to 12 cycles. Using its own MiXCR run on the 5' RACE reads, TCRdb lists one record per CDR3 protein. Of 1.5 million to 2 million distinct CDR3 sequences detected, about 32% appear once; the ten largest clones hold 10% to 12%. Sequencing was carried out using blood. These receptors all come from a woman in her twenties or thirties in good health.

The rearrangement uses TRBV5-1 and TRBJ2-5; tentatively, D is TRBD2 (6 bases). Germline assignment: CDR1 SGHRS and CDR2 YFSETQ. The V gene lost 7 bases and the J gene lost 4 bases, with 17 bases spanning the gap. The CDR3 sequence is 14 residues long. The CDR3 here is CASQDLGRRETQYF. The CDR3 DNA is TGCGCCAGCCAGGACCTGGGGAGGCGAGAGACCCAGTACTTC.

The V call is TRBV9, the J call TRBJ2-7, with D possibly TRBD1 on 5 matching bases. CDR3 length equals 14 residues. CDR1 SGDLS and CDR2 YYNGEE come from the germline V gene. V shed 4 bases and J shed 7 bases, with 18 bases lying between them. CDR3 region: CASSPESRAWEQYF. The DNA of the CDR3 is TGTGCCAGCAGCCCTGAAAGCAGGGCTTGGGAGCAGTACTTC. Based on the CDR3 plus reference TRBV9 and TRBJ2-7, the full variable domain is DSGVTQTPKHLITATGQRVTLRCSPRSGDLSVYWYQQSLDQGLQFLIQYYNGEERAKGNILERFSAQQFPDLHSELNLSSLELGDSALYFCASSPESRAWEQYFGPGTRLTVT.

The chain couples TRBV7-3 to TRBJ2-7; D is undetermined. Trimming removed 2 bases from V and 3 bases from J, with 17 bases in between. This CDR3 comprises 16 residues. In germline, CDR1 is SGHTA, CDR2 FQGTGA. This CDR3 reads CASSLSGMSPVYEQYF. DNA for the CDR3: TGTGCCAGCAGCTTATCTGGTATGAGTCCAGTCTACGAGCAGTACTTC.

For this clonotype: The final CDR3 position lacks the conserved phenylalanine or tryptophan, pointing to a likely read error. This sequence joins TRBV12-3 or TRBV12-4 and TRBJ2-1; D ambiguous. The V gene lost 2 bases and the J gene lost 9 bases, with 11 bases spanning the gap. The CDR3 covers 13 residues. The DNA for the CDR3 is TGTGCCAGCAGTTTACTGTGGGGTAGTGAGCAGTTCGTC. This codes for CASSLLWGSEQFV.

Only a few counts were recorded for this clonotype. The CDR3 reads CASSQEGGGKIMNTEAFF. The DNA of the CDR3 is TGCGCCAGCAGCCAAGAAGGAGGGGGCAAAATTATGAACACTGAAGCTTTCTTT. This rearrangement joins TRBV4-1 to TRBJ1-1, with 7 bases matching TRBD1. Per germline, CDR1 MGHRA and CDR2 YSYEKL. The V gene end was trimmed by 0 bases and the J gene end by 0 bases; junction bases not matched to a gene: 10. The CDR3 sequence is 18 residues long.

This CDR3 is CASSSSRGPSSYEQYF. The CDR3 bases are TGTGCCAGCAGCTCCAGCAGGGGCCCAAGCTCCTACGAGCAGTACTTC. The rearrangement links TRBV3-1 to TRBJ2-7; TRBD1 might be the D (6 bases). In germline, CDR1 is LGHDT, CDR2 YNNKEL (reference sequence). The CDR3 sequence is 16 residues long. Trimming cost V 5 bases and J 0 bases, with 17 bases left between them.

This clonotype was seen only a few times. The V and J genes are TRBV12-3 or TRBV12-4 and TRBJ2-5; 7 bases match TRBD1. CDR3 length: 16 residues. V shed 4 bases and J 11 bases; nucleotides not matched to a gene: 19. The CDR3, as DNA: TGTGCCAGCAGTTCCGACAGGGACGCTTCTCTCGAAGAGCAGTACTTC. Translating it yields CASSSDRDASLEEQYF.

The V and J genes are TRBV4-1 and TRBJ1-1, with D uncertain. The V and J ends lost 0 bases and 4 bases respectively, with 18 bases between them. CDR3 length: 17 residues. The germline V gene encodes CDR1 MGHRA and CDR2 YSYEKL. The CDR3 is CASSQDRVGRLGTEAFF. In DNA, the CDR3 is TGCGCCAGCAGCCAAGATCGGGTCGGCAGGTTGGGCACTGAAGCTTTCTTT.

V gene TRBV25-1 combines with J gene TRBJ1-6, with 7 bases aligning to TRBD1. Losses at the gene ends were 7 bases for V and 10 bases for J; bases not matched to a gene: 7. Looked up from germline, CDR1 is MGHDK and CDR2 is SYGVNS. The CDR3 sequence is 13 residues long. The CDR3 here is CASTRDRNSPLHF. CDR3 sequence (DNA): TGTGCCAGCACACGGGACAGAAACTCACCCCTCCACTTT.

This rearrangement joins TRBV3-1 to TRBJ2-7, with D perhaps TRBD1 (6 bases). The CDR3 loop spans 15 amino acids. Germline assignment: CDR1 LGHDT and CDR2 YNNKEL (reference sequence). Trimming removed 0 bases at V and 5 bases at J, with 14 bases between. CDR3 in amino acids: CASSQDRGRGHEQYF. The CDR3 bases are TGTGCCAGCAGCCAAGATCGCGGCAGGGGCCACGAGCAGTACTTC.

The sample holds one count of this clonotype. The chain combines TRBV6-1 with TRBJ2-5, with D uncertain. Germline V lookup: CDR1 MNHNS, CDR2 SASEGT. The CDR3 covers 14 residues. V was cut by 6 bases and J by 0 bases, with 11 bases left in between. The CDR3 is CASRRSEYQETQYF. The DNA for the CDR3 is TGTGCCAGCAGGCGATCAGAGTACCAAGAGACCCAGTACTTC.

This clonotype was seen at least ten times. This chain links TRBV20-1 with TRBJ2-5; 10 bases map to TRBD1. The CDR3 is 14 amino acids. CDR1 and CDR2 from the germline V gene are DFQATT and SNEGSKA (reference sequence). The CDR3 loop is CRVGDRGYQETQYF. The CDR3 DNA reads TGCAGGGTCGGGGACAGGGGTTACCAAGAGACCCAGTACTTC.

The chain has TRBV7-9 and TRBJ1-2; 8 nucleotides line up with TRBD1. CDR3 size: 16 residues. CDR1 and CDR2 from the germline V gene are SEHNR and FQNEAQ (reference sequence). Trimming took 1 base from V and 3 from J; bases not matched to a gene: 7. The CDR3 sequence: CASSLVGQGADYGYTF. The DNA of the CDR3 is TGTGCCAGCAGCTTAGTCGGGCAGGGGGCTGACTATGGCTACACCTTC.

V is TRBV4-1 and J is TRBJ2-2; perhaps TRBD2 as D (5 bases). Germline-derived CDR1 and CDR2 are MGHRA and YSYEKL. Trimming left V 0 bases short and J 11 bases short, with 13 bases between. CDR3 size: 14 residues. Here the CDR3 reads CASSQDTGNGELFF. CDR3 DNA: TGCGCCAGCAGCCAAGATACGGGGAACGGAGAGCTGTTTTTT.

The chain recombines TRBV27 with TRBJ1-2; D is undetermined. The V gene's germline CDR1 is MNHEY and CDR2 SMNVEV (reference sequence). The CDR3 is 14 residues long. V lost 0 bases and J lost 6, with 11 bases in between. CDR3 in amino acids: CASSLSSGGNGYTF. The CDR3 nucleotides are TGTGCCAGCAGTTTATCGTCCGGCGGTAATGGCTACACCTTC.

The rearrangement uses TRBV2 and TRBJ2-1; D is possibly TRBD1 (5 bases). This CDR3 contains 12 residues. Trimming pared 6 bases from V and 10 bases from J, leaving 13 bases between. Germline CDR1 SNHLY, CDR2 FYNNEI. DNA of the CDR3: TGTGCCAGCAGGGCCGAAGGACACGAGCAGTTCTTC. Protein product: CASRAEGHEQFF. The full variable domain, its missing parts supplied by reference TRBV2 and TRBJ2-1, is EPEVTQTPSHQVTQMGQEVILRCVPISNHLYFYWYRQILGQKVEFLVSFYNNEISEKSEIFDDQFSVERPDGSNFTLKIRSTKLEDSAMYFCASRAEGHEQFFGPGTRLTVL.

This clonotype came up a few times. The CDR3 coding sequence is TGTGCCAGCAGCGGAACAGGGGACCAAGAGACCCAGTACTTC. Translation gives CASSGTGDQETQYF. This chain connects TRBV9 to TRBJ2-5; TRBD1 agrees at 7 bases. The CDR3 has 14 residues. The V gene end was trimmed by 3 bases and the J gene end by 0 bases; junction bases not matched to a gene: 2. The germline V gene encodes CDR1 SGDLS and CDR2 YYNGEE. The full variable domain, with the rest looked up from reference TRBV9 and TRBJ2-5, is DSGVTQTPKHLITATGQRVTLRCSPRSGDLSVYWYQQSLDQGLQFLIQYYNGEERAKGNILERFSAQQFPDLHSELNLSSLELGDSALYFCASSGTGDQETQYFGPGTRLLVL.

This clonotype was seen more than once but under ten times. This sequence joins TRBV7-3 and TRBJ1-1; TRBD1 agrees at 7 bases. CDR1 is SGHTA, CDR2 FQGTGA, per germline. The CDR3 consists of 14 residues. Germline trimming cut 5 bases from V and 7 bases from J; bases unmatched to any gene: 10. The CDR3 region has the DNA TGTGCCAGCAGCCCCCGGCCGCGACAGGGTGAAGCTTTCTTT. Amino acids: CASSPRPRQGEAFF.

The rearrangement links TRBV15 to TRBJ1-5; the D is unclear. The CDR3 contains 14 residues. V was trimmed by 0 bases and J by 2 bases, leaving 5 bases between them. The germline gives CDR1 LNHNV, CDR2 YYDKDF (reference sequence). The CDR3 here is CATSREVGNQPQHF. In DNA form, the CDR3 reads TGTGCCACCAGCAGAGAGGTAGGCAATCAGCCCCAGCATTTT.

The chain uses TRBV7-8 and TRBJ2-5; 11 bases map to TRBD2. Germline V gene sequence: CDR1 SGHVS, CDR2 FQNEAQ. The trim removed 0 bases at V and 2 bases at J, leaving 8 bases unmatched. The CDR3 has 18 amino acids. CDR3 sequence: CASSLALDGTSGQETQYF. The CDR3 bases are TGTGCCAGCAGCTTAGCTTTAGATGGGACTAGCGGACAAGAGACCCAGTACTTC. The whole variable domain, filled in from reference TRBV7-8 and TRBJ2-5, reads GAGVSQSPRYKVAKRGQDVALRCDPISGHVSLFWYQQALGQGPEFLTYFQNEAQLDKSGLPSDRFFAERPEGSVSTLKIQRTQQEDSAVYLCASSLALDGTSGQETQYFGPGTRLLVL.

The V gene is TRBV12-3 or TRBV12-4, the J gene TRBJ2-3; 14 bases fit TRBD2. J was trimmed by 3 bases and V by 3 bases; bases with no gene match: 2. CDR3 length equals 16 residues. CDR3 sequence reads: CASSFWTSGGTDTQYF. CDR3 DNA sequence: TGTGCCAGCAGTTTCTGGACTAGCGGGGGGACAGATACGCAGTATTTT.